This T cell receptor (beta chain) was observed in a study of regulatory T cells in long-lasting Graves disease. The wider study: Prior antithyroid drug treatment in newly diagnosed Graves' patients lasted under 3 months.

Points from the study as a whole: Among persistent patients, a larger number of public clonotypes were shared (approximately 3,000) than among newly diagnosed patients (roughly 910). Persistent cases of Graves' showed reduced TCR diversity relative to newly diagnosed patients.

In building TCR beta libraries, iRepertoire HTBI primers were used together with Arm-PCR of CDR3 regions. From the multiplex PCR reads, TCRdb called clonotypes with MiXCR, one entry per CDR3 protein. The sample has some 410,000 distinct CDR3 sequences; roughly 17% are singletons. The germline V gene encodes CDR1 SEHNR and CDR2 FQNEAQ (reference sequence). The CDR3 extends over 14 amino acids. V was trimmed by 8 bases and J by 6 bases, leaving 20 bases between them. The sample's time point: newly diagnosed GD, antithyroid drugs for less than 3 months. Isolated PBMC RNA provided the starting material for the TCR library. This clonotype appeared many times. What it binds is unknown. This sample was also put to use in a study of T cells in Graves' hyperthyroidism and ophthalmopathy. That study reports: TCR CDR3 regions were first amplified by RT-PCR with HTBI primers.

The clonotype comes from a woman between 25 and 40 years old with Graves disease. This specimen consisted of peripheral blood mononuclear cells (PBMCs), obtained at new diagnosis, from a patient treated with antithyroid drugs. The chain couples TRBV7-9 to TRBJ2-7, with a weak D call TRBD1 (5 bases). CDR3 amino acids: CASGIGETTGEQYF. CDR3 bases: TGTGCCAGCGGGATAGGGGAAACCACTGGCGAGCAGTACTTC.